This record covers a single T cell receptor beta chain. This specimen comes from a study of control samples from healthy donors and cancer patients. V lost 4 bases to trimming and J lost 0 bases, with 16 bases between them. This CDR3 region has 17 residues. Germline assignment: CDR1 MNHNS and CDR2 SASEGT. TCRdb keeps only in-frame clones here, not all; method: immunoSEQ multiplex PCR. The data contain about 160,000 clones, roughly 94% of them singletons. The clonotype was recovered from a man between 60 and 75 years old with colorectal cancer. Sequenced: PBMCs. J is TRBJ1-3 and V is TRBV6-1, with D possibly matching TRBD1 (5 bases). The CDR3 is CASSVVSGRNSGNTIYF. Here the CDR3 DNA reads TGTGCCAGCAGTGTTGTGTCAGGGCGCAACTCTGGAAACACCATATATTTT.